The 13 T cell receptor beta chains below come from one sample, sequenced in a study of cytomegalovirus exposure and HLA in healthy donors. The PCR had 60 Vbeta and 13 Jbeta primers. The table came from immunoSEQ multiplex PCR; TCRdb's copy has only in-frame clones and leaves some out. The repertoire holds around 150,000 clones, approximately 80% seen once, with 1.9% in the top ten. Specimen: PBMCs. The receptors derive from a man aged 18 to 30 in good health and CMV-seronegative.

J is TRBJ2-1 and V is TRBV5-1; 9 nucleotides align to TRBD1. The ends lost 2 bases at V and 5 bases at J; junction bases unmatched: 5. This CDR3 is built from 15 residues. Germline CDR1 reads SGHRS; CDR2 reads YFSETQ. This CDR3 reads CASSFTGGMDNEQFF. Written as DNA, the CDR3 is TGCGCCAGCAGCTTTACAGGGGGCATGGACAATGAGCAGTTCTTC.

The V call is TRBV6-6, the J call TRBJ1-6; 8 nucleotides align to TRBD1. The V gene's germline CDR1 is MNHNY and CDR2 SVGAGI (reference sequence). The ends lost 2 bases at V and 10 bases at J; junction bases unmatched: 4. The CDR3 is made up of 14 amino acids. CDR3 sequence: CASSYRQGYSPLHF. CDR3 in DNA: TGTGCCAGCAGTTACAGACAGGGGTACTCACCCCTCCACTTT.

V is TRBV28 and J is TRBJ2-7, with D tentatively TRBD2 (5 bases). CDR1 is MDHEN and CDR2 is SYDVKM in the germline V gene. The CDR3 totals 12 residues. The V and J ends lost 6 bases and 4 bases respectively, with 10 bases between them. The CDR3 DNA sequence: TGTGCCAGCAGAAGGACTGATTACGAGCAGTACTTC. Its protein is CASRRTDYEQYF.

The chain combines TRBV30 with TRBJ2-1, with 14 nucleotides matching TRBD2. Germline V gene data show CDR1 as GTSNPN and CDR2 as SVGIG (reference sequence). J was trimmed by 9 bases and V by 0 bases; bases with no gene match: 19. The CDR3 has 20 amino acids. The CDR3, as DNA: TGTGCCTGGAGTGTCGGCGCACCCCGGACTAGCGGGGGGCGGTGGGTTGAGCAGTTCTTC. The encoded protein is CAWSVGAPRTSGGRWVEQFF.

The chain combines TRBV30 with TRBJ2-2; D not certain. The CDR3 extends over 14 amino acids. Trimming removed 1 base from V and 6 bases from J, with 12 bases in between. In germline, CDR1 is GTSNPN, CDR2 SVGIG (reference sequence). CDR3 region: CAWSGAPLAGELFF. For the CDR3, the DNA is TGTGCCTGGAGTGGGGCCCCTTTGGCCGGGGAGCTGTTTTTT.

The V call is TRBV6-6, the J call TRBJ1-2, with D maybe TRBD1 (6 bases). Looked up from germline, CDR1 is MNHNY and CDR2 is SVGAGI (reference sequence). There are 13 residues in the CDR3. Trimming shortened V by 6 bases and J by 8 bases, and 16 bases separated the two germline ends. The CDR3, as DNA: TGTGCCAGCAGCCAACAGGGTGGGCAGGGCTACACCTTC. Translated, it gives CASSQQGGQGYTF.

The genes are TRBV15 and TRBJ1-4, with unresolved D. There are 16 residues in the CDR3. Germline assignment: CDR1 LNHNV and CDR2 YYDKDF (reference sequence). V gave up 5 bases and J gave up 0 bases, with 13 bases separating them. CDR3 region: CATSDLPEATNEKLFF. The CDR3 nucleotides are TGTGCCACCAGCGACCTGCCAGAGGCAACTAATGAAAAACTGTTTTTT.

The rearrangement uses TRBV7-7 and TRBJ2-5; the D gene is possibly TRBD2 (5 bases). CDR1 SSHAT and CDR2 FNYEAQ come from the germline V gene (reference sequence). The CDR3 spans 15 residues. V lost 5 bases and J 5 bases, leaving 18 bases between the germline ends. The CDR3 reads CASSLGSDRGETQYF. For the CDR3, the DNA is TGTGCCAGCAGCCTCGGGTCAGACCGAGGGGAGACCCAGTACTTC.

This rearrangement joins TRBV5-1 to TRBJ2-3, with TRBD1 identical over 7 bases. This CDR3 region has 14 residues. The germline CDR1 and CDR2 sequences are SGHRS and YFSETQ. Germline trimming cut 4 bases from V and 3 bases from J; bases unmatched to any gene: 5. CDR3 nucleotide sequence: TGCGCCAGCAGCACCGGACAGGCTACAGATACGCAGTATTTT. This encodes CASSTGQATDTQYF. The full variable domain, with the rest looked up from reference TRBV5-1 and TRBJ2-3, is KAGVTQTPRYLIKTRGQQVTLSCSPISGHRSVSWYQQTPGQGLQFLFEYFSETQRNKGNFPGRFSGRQFSNSRSEMNVSTLELGDSALYLCASSTGQATDTQYFGPGTRLTVL.

This chain uses TRBV6-5 with TRBJ1-6, with D unresolved. CDR3 size: 14 residues. Per the germline V gene, CDR1 is MNHEY and CDR2 is SVGAGI. V lost 6 bases, J lost 3 bases, and 9 bases lay in between. The CDR3 DNA sequence: TGTGCCAGCAGCCCTAACGGCTATAATTCACCCCTCCACTTT. As protein: CASSPNGYNSPLHF.

J is TRBJ2-5 and V is TRBV19; D might be TRBD2 (6 bases). V was cut by 5 bases and J by 5 bases, with 18 bases left in between. The CDR3 contains 15 residues. CDR1 LNHDA and CDR2 SQIVND come from the germline V gene (reference sequence). The CDR3 loop is CASSRRGSPSETQYF. CDR3 DNA: TGTGCCAGTAGTCGGAGGGGCTCTCCGTCCGAGACCCAGTACTTC.

The J gene is TRBJ1-5, the V gene TRBV19, with TRBD1 matching over 8 bases. This CDR3 is built from 17 residues. Germline-derived CDR1 and CDR2 are LNHDA and SQIVND (reference sequence). V shed 3 bases, J shed 7 bases, and the junction held 14 bases outside the gene matches. For the CDR3, the DNA is TGTGCCAGTAGTATGGGATCATGGACAGGGATTGGGCAGCCCCAGCATTTT. As protein: CASSMGSWTGIGQPQHF.

V usage is TRBV7-3 and J usage is TRBJ2-1; D unresolved. V was pared by 5 bases and J by 5 bases, with 10 bases between. The CDR3 length is 13 residues. In germline, CDR1 is SGHTA, CDR2 FQGTGA. DNA for the CDR3: TGTGCCAGCAGCATCAGGTGGGACAATGAGCAGTTCTTC. This gives the protein CASSIRWDNEQFF.